Following are 17 T cell receptor beta chains from one sample sequenced in a study of cytomegalovirus exposure and HLA in healthy donors. PCR involved 60 Vbeta and 13 Jbeta primers. The repertoire was sequenced with immunoSEQ multiplex PCR; TCRdb's copy has only in-frame clones and lacks some. The data contain roughly 140,000 clones, roughly 77% of them singletons. The sequencing input was PBMCs. The receptors here all came from a human donor in good health.

This clone was counted once. This rearrangement joins TRBV7-9 to TRBJ2-1, with 9 bases fitting TRBD2. Germline V CDR1 and CDR2: SEHNR, FQNEAQ (reference sequence). V shed 4 bases, J shed 3 bases, and the junction held 13 bases outside the gene matches. This CDR3 has 18 residues. The CDR3 region has the DNA TGTGCCAGCAGCTCCACAAGGACTAGCGCGAAACACTACAATGAGCAGTTCTTC. This gives the protein CASSSTRTSAKHYNEQFF.

This chain connects TRBV6-1 to TRBJ1-5, with TRBD1 as a possible D gene (5 bases). CDR1 and CDR2 from the germline V gene are MNHNS and SASEGT. This CDR3 is built from 15 residues. V gave up 8 bases and J gave up 1 base, with 15 bases separating them. This CDR3 reads CASRGGTVSNQPQHF. CDR3 DNA: TGTGCCAGCCGGGGCGGGACCGTCAGCAATCAGCCCCAGCATTTT.

This clone came up once. The J gene is TRBJ2-2, the V gene TRBV19; weak D call: TRBD2 (5 bases). Trimming pared 6 bases from V and 7 bases from J, leaving 12 bases between. There are 13 residues in the CDR3. Per germline, CDR1 LNHDA and CDR2 SQIVND (reference sequence). The CDR3 here is CASSVYGGGELFF. DNA for the CDR3: TGTGCCAGTAGCGTATATGGAGGCGGGGAGCTGTTTTTT.

The V gene is TRBV7-2, the J gene TRBJ2-7; TRBD1 aligns across 9 bases. The germline CDR1 and CDR2 sequences are SGHTA and FQGNSA. The CDR3 covers 16 residues. The trim removed 5 bases at V and 6 bases at J, leaving 14 bases unmatched. In nucleotides, the CDR3 is TGTGCCAGCAGCCGACACCCAACACCGACAGGGGGCGAGCAGTACTTC. This translates into CASSRHPTPTGGEQYF. Based on the CDR3 plus reference TRBV7-2 and TRBJ2-7, the full variable domain is GAGVSQSPSNKVTEKGKDVELRCDPISGHTALYWYRQSLGQGLEFLIYFQGNSAPDKSGLPSDRFSAERTGGSVSTLTIQRTQQEDSAVYLCASSRHPTPTGGEQYFGPGTRLTVT.

V gene TRBV7-9 combines with J gene TRBJ1-1; D is ambiguous. Trimming left V 2 bases short and J 3 bases short, with 10 bases between. This CDR3 has 14 residues. Per the germline V gene, CDR1 is SEHNR and CDR2 is FQNEAQ (reference sequence). The DNA of the CDR3 is TGTGCCAGCAGCTTATCGACTGGGTACACTGAAGCTTTCTTT. Translating gives CASSLSTGYTEAFF.

The chain couples TRBV2 to TRBJ1-2, with D perhaps matching TRBD1 (6 bases). CDR1 is SNHLY, CDR2 FYNNEI, per germline. V lost 6 bases to trimming and J lost 6 bases, with 14 bases between them. There are 13 residues in the CDR3. The DNA for the CDR3 is TGTGCCAGCAGGGTGGCAGGGGTTAATGGCTACACCTTC. Translated, it gives CASRVAGVNGYTF.

This clone occurred a few times. The DNA of the CDR3 is TGTGCCTGGTCCACAGGGTTGCATGGCTACACCTTC. This codes for CAWSTGLHGYTF. The chain links TRBV30 to TRBJ1-2; D is possibly TRBD1 (6 bases). The germline V and J ends were trimmed by 5 bases and 6 bases, with 13 bases remaining between them. Germline-derived CDR1 and CDR2 are GTSNPN and SVGIG (reference sequence). CDR3 length: 12 amino acids. The full variable domain, rest sourced from reference TRBV30 and TRBJ1-2, is SQTIHQWPATLVQPVGSPLSLECTVEGTSNPNLYWYRQAAGRGLQLLFYSVGIGQISSEVPQNLSASRPQDRQFILSSKKLLLSDSGFYLCAWSTGLHGYTFGSGTRLTVV.

This clone was seen only a few times. The CDR3 here is CASKIWQGDGKLFF. The DNA of the CDR3 is TGTGCCAGCAAAATTTGGCAGGGGGATGGGAAACTGTTTTTT. The chain links TRBV6-5 to TRBJ1-4; 7 bases agree with TRBD1. Trimming at V came to 7 bases and at J to 11 bases, leaving 13 bases not matched to a gene. CDR3 length: 14 residues. CDR1 and CDR2 (germline): MNHEY, SVGAGI.

The V and J genes are TRBV7-9 and TRBJ1-3; D gene ambiguous. CDR3 length: 15 amino acids. The germline CDR1 and CDR2 sequences are SEHNR and FQNEAQ (reference sequence). Trimming shortened V by 2 bases and J by 6 bases, and 14 bases separated the two germline ends. The CDR3 is CASSLPGPATNTIYF. In nucleotides, the CDR3 is TGTGCCAGCAGCTTACCAGGCCCTGCTACAAACACCATATATTTT.

This chain connects TRBV5-3 to TRBJ2-3; a weak D match, TRBD1 (6 bases). TRBV5-3 is filed as an ORF, its function uncertain. Between the trimmed V and J ends, which lost 4 bases and 0 bases, there was a span of 15 bases. The CDR3 runs 16 residues. This chain's CDR3 is CARSPTGHHSTDTQYF. The CDR3 DNA reads TGTGCCAGAAGCCCGACGGGACACCATAGCACAGATACGCAGTATTTT.

This rearrangement joins TRBV4-2 to TRBJ2-1, with no clear D. Trimming removed 4 bases from V and 8 bases from J, with 15 bases in between. This CDR3 region has 14 residues. CDR1 and CDR2 (germline): LGHNA, YNFKEQ. The CDR3 spells CASSLRIAEDEQFF. DNA for the CDR3: TGTGCCAGCAGCCTAAGGATCGCCGAGGATGAGCAGTTCTTC.

This clone occurred a few times. This rearrangement joins TRBV6-5 to TRBJ1-6, with D maybe TRBD1 (5 bases). Trimming shortened V by 0 bases and J by 5 bases, and 11 bases separated the two germline ends. The CDR3 is 16 residues long. Germline V gene sequence: CDR1 MNHEY, CDR2 SVGAGI. CDR3 protein: CASSYSLTGDNSPLHF. The CDR3 DNA is TGTGCCAGCAGTTACTCCCTTACAGGAGATAATTCACCCCTCCACTTT.

About this clone: The same CDR3 also results from other DNA sequences found in this sample. The chain combines TRBV5-1 with TRBJ2-3; the match to TRBD2 covers 14 bases. The junction had 4 bases not matched to a gene; V was cut back by 4 bases and J by 6 bases. The CDR3 extends over 15 amino acids. CDR1 is SGHRS, CDR2 YFSETQ, per germline. CDR3 loop: CASSLGTSGGDTQYF. In DNA, the CDR3 is TGCGCCAGCAGCCTTGGGACTAGCGGGGGTGATACGCAGTATTTT.

The chain combines TRBV4-3 with TRBJ1-4; D ambiguous. The germline CDR1 and CDR2 sequences are LGHNA and YSLEER. The CDR3 runs to 14 residues. V was shortened by 4 bases and J by 0 bases, with 6 bases between the two germline ends. CDR3 sequence: CASSRSATNEKLFF. CDR3 coding DNA: TGCGCCAGCAGCCGGAGTGCAACTAATGAAAAACTGTTTTTT.

The chain joins TRBV13 to TRBJ2-1; a possible D gene is TRBD2 (5 bases). V was clipped by 0 bases and J by 9 bases, with 9 bases between them. Germline CDR1 is PRHDT and CDR2 is FYEKMQ (reference sequence). This CDR3 region has 13 residues. Here the CDR3 reads CASSLGRRSEQFF. CDR3 in DNA: TGTGCCAGCAGCTTAGGCCGGAGGTCTGAGCAGTTCTTC.

The chain joins TRBV29-1 to TRBJ2-7; 7 nucleotides match TRBD1. CDR1 is SQVTM and CDR2 is ANQGSEA in the germline V gene. Trimming removed 7 bases from V and 1 base from J; junction bases left unmatched: 4. CDR3 length: 12 residues. CDR3 amino acids: CSATGVSYEQYF. DNA of the CDR3: TGCAGCGCCACAGGGGTTTCCTACGAGCAGTACTTC.

The rearrangement joins TRBV5-4 to TRBJ1-6; 10 bases fit TRBD1. V dropped 4 bases and J dropped 7; count of bases not matched to a gene: 5. The CDR3 contains 15 residues. CDR1 is SGHNT and CDR2 is YYREEE in the germline V gene (reference sequence). CDR3 DNA: TGTGCCAGCAGCCCGACAGGGGGCCCAAATTCACCCCTCCACTTT. Translating gives CASSPTGGPNSPLHF. The whole variable domain, remainder taken from reference TRBV5-4 and TRBJ1-6, is ETGVTQSPTHLIKTRGQQVTLRCSSQSGHNTVSWYQQALGQGPQFIFQYYREEENGRGNFPPRFSGLQFPNYSSELNVNALELDDSALYLCASSPTGGPNSPLHFGNGTRLTVT.